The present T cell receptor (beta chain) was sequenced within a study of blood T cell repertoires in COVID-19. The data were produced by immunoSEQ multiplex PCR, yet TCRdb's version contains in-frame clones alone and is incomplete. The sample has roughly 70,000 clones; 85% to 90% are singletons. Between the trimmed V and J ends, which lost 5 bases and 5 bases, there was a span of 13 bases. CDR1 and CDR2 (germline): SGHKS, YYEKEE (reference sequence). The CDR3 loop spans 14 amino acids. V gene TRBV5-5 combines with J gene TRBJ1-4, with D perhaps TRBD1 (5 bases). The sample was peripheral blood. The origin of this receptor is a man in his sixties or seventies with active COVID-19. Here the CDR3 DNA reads TGTGCCAGCAGGGGGCAGCCCGGCAATGAAAAACTGTTTTTT. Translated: CASRGQPGNEKLFF.